These 29 T cell receptor beta chains came from one sample sequenced in a study of beta chain features in type 1 diabetes. The isolated RNA, all of it, was reverse transcribed, so expressed TCRB transcripts were what got sequenced. Assay: immunoSEQ multiplex PCR; the TCRdb copy retains only in-frame clones and omits some. The table lists approximately 140,000 clones, 6.5% to 8.5% of them singletons. The sample consisted of central memory CD4+ T cells from blood. All receptors derive from a woman aged 25 to 45 in good health.

The chain is built from TRBV28 and TRBJ2-1; 12 nucleotides line up with TRBD2. Germline values: CDR1 MDHEN, CDR2 SYDVKM. This CDR3 region has 16 residues. The V segment lost 3 bases and the J segment 4 bases; nucleotides outside the gene matches: 4. DNA of the CDR3: TGTGCCAGCAGTTTGTGGACTAGCGGGGATTACAATGAGCAGTTCTTC. Translation gives CASSLWTSGDYNEQFF.

The table lists this clone with a few counts. The chain combines TRBV4-2 with TRBJ2-7; 7 nucleotides line up with TRBD1. After removal of 1 base from V and 0 bases from J, the junction contained 3 bases not matched to a gene. The CDR3 sequence is 15 residues long. Germline V gene lookup returns CDR1 LGHNA and CDR2 YNFKEQ. This CDR3 is CASSQGTGDSYEQYF. The DNA of the CDR3 is TGTGCCAGCAGCCAAGGAACAGGGGACTCCTACGAGCAGTACTTC.

This clone was counted a few times. This rearrangement joins TRBV6-1 to TRBJ2-1; 14 nucleotides match TRBD2. Germline CDR1 MNHNS, CDR2 SASEGT. V shed 0 bases, J shed 4 bases, and the junction held 2 bases outside the gene matches. The CDR3 is made up of 17 amino acids. In nucleotides, the CDR3 is TGTGCCAGCAGTGAAGCGGGACTAGCGGGGGAATACAATGAGCAGTTCTTC. Translation: CASSEAGLAGEYNEQFF.

This rearrangement joins TRBV7-3 to TRBJ2-6; TRBD1 is a possible D gene (5 bases). V lost 5 bases and J 0 bases, leaving 8 bases between the germline ends. This CDR3 comprises 15 residues. CDR1 and CDR2 (germline): SGHTA, FQGTGA. CDR3 loop: CASSIDSSGANVLTF. CDR3 sequence (DNA): TGTGCCAGCAGCATAGACAGCTCTGGGGCCAACGTCCTGACTTTC.

This clone has only a few counts. Additional DNA sequences in this sample encode the identical CDR3. The J gene is TRBJ2-7, the V gene TRBV5-1; D gene uncertain. This CDR3 comprises 13 residues. V lost 0 bases, J lost 1 base, and 5 bases lay in between. From germline, CDR1 is SGHRS and CDR2 YFSETQ. The chain's CDR3 is CASSLGQSYEQYF. The CDR3 DNA reads as TGCGCCAGCAGCTTGGGCCAGTCCTACGAGCAGTACTTC.

The chain has TRBV9 and TRBJ2-1; a possible D gene is TRBD2 (5 bases). Germline V lookup: CDR1 SGDLS, CDR2 YYNGEE. This CDR3 is 16 amino acids long. The ends were cut back, 0 bases at V and 2 bases at J, with 12 bases in the middle. The CDR3 loop is CASSVEAATTYNEQFF. As DNA, the CDR3 is TGTGCCAGCAGCGTAGAAGCGGCTACGACCTACAATGAGCAGTTCTTC.

This clone was counted ten times or more. The chain has TRBV7-3 and TRBJ2-3, with D perhaps TRBD1 (5 bases). CDR3 length: 14 residues. The germline V and J ends were trimmed by 5 bases and 8 bases, with 17 bases remaining between them. The V gene's germline CDR1 is SGHTA and CDR2 FQGTGA. The CDR3 sequence: CASSRDQGGGTQYF. CDR3 nucleotide sequence: TGTGCCAGCAGCCGAGATCAGGGTGGTGGTACGCAGTATTTT. Variable domain in full (rest from reference TRBV7-3 and TRBJ2-3): GAGVSQTPSNKVTEKGKYVELRCDPISGHTALYWYRQSLGQGPEFLIYFQGTGAADDSGLPNDRFFAVRPEGSVSTLKIQRTERGDSAVYLCASSRDQGGGTQYFGPGTRLTVL.

The chain uses TRBV28 and TRBJ2-3, with D unresolved. The CDR3 has 16 residues. Trimming removed 8 bases from V and 1 base from J, with 19 bases in between. CDR1 is MDHEN and CDR2 is SYDVKM in the germline V gene. In nucleotides, the CDR3 is TGTGCCAGCGGTCCCGGCCGGAGACTTGGCACAGATACGCAGTATTTT. Its protein is CASGPGRRLGTDTQYF.

This sequence joins TRBV6-5 and TRBJ1-2, with 8 bases identical to TRBD1. Trimming cost V 6 bases and J 4 bases; bases outside gene matches: 10. This CDR3 contains 15 residues. Germline V gene lookup returns CDR1 MNHEY and CDR2 SVGAGI. CDR3 in DNA: TGTGCCAGCAGACCCCCAGGGCAGGGGGCCTATGGCTACACCTTC. Protein: CASRPPGQGAYGYTF.

The chain joins TRBV20-1 to TRBJ2-1, with a tentative D call TRBD1 (6 bases). The CDR3 extends over 11 amino acids. Trimming stripped 5 bases from V and 11 bases from J, with 13 bases between. The V gene's germline CDR1 is DFQATT and CDR2 SNEGSKA (reference sequence). The CDR3 nucleotides are TGCAGTGCTGGGGGCCACCGCAAGCAGTTCTTC. This gives the protein CSAGGHRKQFF.

This clone occurred a few times. The rearrangement links TRBV10-3 to TRBJ2-2; D perhaps matches TRBD2 (6 bases). Germline-derived CDR1 and CDR2 are ENHRY and SYGVKD. This CDR3 region has 15 residues. Trimming removed 10 bases from V and 4 bases from J, with 19 bases in between. The CDR3 region is CATWRGRTGTGELFF. In nucleotides, the CDR3 is TGTGCCACCTGGCGTGGGAGGACGGGCACCGGGGAGCTGTTTTTT.

The V call is TRBV6-1, the J call TRBJ1-4; D remains ambiguous. The CDR3 is 14 amino acids. Germline loops: CDR1 MNHNS, CDR2 SASEGT. V dropped 3 bases and J dropped 3 bases, with 8 bases sitting between them. The CDR3 protein is CASSDRRSNEKLFF. The CDR3 nucleotides are TGTGCCAGCAGTGACAGGCGTTCTAATGAAAAACTGTTTTTT.

The sample holds a few counts of this clone. The V call is TRBV7-2, the J call TRBJ2-7; 10 bases fit TRBD2. Germline assignment: CDR1 SGHTA and CDR2 FQGNSA. With 5 bases clipped from V and 9 bases from J, the junction kept 16 bases outside the gene matches. The CDR3 length is 16 residues. CDR3 region: CASSGSGASGRYVQYF. The CDR3 region has the DNA TGTGCCAGCAGCGGAAGCGGGGCTAGCGGGAGATATGTGCAGTACTTC.

The chain carries TRBV6-5 and TRBJ2-7; tentatively, D is TRBD2 (5 bases). The CDR3 covers 13 residues. V shed 6 bases and J shed 3 bases, with 12 bases lying between them. CDR1 is MNHEY, CDR2 SVGAGI, per germline. The CDR3 DNA follows: TGTGCCAGCAGGAGGGCAGCTGACTACGAGCAGTACTTC. Residues: CASRRAADYEQYF.

This clone was detected a few times. DNA of the CDR3: TGTGCCAGCACTCGACGGGGTTACAATGAGCAGTTCTTC. This encodes CASTRRGYNEQFF. The chain employs TRBV28 and TRBJ2-1; the D gene is possibly TRBD2 (5 bases). The germline gives CDR1 MDHEN, CDR2 SYDVKM. Trimming took off 7 bases at V and 4 bases at J, with 11 bases between the two ends. The CDR3 has 13 residues.

The rearrangement links TRBV7-2 to TRBJ2-2; TRBD2 agrees at 10 bases. The J segment lost 7 bases and the V segment lost 2 bases, leaving 4 bases of the junction unmatched. Germline CDR1 reads SGHTA; CDR2 reads FQGNSA. This CDR3 comprises 15 residues. This CDR3 reads CASSLPLAGIGELFF. In DNA, the CDR3 is TGTGCCAGCAGCTTACCACTAGCGGGAATCGGGGAGCTGTTTTTT.

This clone was seen ten or more times. The rearrangement joins TRBV4-2 to TRBJ1-2; maybe TRBD1 (6 bases). CDR3 size: 16 residues. The V end lost 3 bases, the J end lost 2 bases, and 16 bases lay between the germline ends. Looked up from germline, CDR1 is LGHNA and CDR2 is YNFKEQ. The CDR3 region has the DNA TGTGCCAGCAGCCACGAAGGACAGAAGGTCAACTATGGCTACACCTTC. This codes for CASSHEGQKVNYGYTF.

V usage is TRBV6-5 and J usage is TRBJ2-5; D is possibly TRBD2 (5 bases). CDR3 length: 12 residues. Germline CDR1 reads MNHEY; CDR2 reads SVGAGI. The ends were cut back, 10 bases at V and 2 bases at J, with 11 bases in the middle. The CDR3 bases are TGTGCCACACGGACTTCTCAAGAGACCCAGTACTTC. Protein product: CATRTSQETQYF.

In its sample, this clone was seen a few times. The rearrangement uses TRBV6-6 and TRBJ1-1; unclear D gene. The CDR3 runs to 14 residues. Per the germline V gene, CDR1 is MNHNY and CDR2 is SVGAGI (reference sequence). Trimming shortened V by 0 bases and J by 1 base, and 6 bases separated the two germline ends. CDR3 coding DNA: TGTGCCAGCAGTTACTCGGCATCGAACACTGAAGCTTTCTTT. The encoded protein is CASSYSASNTEAFF.

The chain has TRBV28 and TRBJ2-4; 7 bases line up with TRBD1. CDR1 and CDR2 (germline): MDHEN, SYDVKM. CDR3 size: 15 residues. V was clipped by 6 bases and J by 0 bases; unmatched bases: 5. DNA of the CDR3: TGTGCCAGCAGCTCGGGACAGATAGCCAAAAACATTCAGTACTTC. Protein: CASSSGQIAKNIQYF.

The rearrangement joins TRBV2 to TRBJ2-1; TRBD1 agrees at 9 bases. CDR1 SNHLY and CDR2 FYNNEI come from the germline V gene. The CDR3 is made up of 15 amino acids. J gave up 4 bases and V 7 bases, and 8 bases lay outside the gene matches. The chain's CDR3 is CASIPGQGRYNEQFF. The CDR3 DNA is TGTGCCAGCATACCGGGACAGGGTCGTTACAATGAGCAGTTCTTC.

This chain connects TRBV21-1 to TRBJ1-1; the table's D call, TRBD1, was not checked against the DNA. TRBV21-1 is assigned pseudogene status. CDR3 length: 12 amino acids. The CDR3 reads CATDRRNTEAFF. In DNA form, the CDR3 reads TGTGCCACGGACAGGAGGAACACTGAAGCTTTCTTT.

The rearrangement uses TRBV2 and TRBJ2-7; 9 positions agree with TRBD2. This CDR3 spans 14 amino acids. Looked up from germline, CDR1 is SNHLY and CDR2 is FYNNEI. V shed 6 bases, J shed 7 bases, and the junction held 10 bases outside the gene matches. CDR3 loop: CASRPGLASREQYF. The DNA for the CDR3 is TGTGCCAGCAGGCCGGGACTAGCCTCTCGGGAGCAGTACTTC.

V is TRBV6-6 and J is TRBJ2-5; D might be TRBD2 (5 bases). Germline assignment: CDR1 MNHNY and CDR2 SVGAGI (reference sequence). V shed 8 bases and J shed 4 bases, with 17 bases lying between them. The CDR3 is made up of 14 amino acids. The CDR3 nucleotides are TGTGCCAGCCTCCGTAGACTTGAGGGAGAGACCCAGTACTTC. Its protein product is CASLRRLEGETQYF.

This clone was picked up a small number of times. The J gene is TRBJ2-2, the V gene TRBV13; D ambiguous. V was shortened by 1 base and J by 1 base, with 7 bases between the two germline ends. The germline V gene has CDR1 PRHDT and CDR2 FYEKMQ (reference sequence). The CDR3 loop spans 15 amino acids. For the CDR3, the DNA is TGTGCCAGCAGCTTAGAATTAGAGAACACCGGGGAGCTGTTTTTT. It is translated as CASSLELENTGELFF.

This chain connects TRBV5-1 to TRBJ2-1, with D possibly being TRBD2 (6 bases). V lost 4 bases and J lost 4, with 15 bases in between. Germline CDR1 reads SGHRS; CDR2 reads YFSETQ. This CDR3 spans 15 amino acids. The CDR3 loop reads CASSRETGTYNEQFF. CDR3 sequence (DNA): TGCGCCAGCAGCCGAGAAACCGGGACTTACAATGAGCAGTTCTTC. Full variable domain (rest looked up from reference TRBV5-1 and TRBJ2-1): KAGVTQTPRYLIKTRGQQVTLSCSPISGHRSVSWYQQTPGQGLQFLFEYFSETQRNKGNFPGRFSGRQFSNSRSEMNVSTLELGDSALYLCASSRETGTYNEQFFGPGTRLTVL.

This clone showed up just a few times. V gene TRBV7-3 combines with J gene TRBJ2-2; D remains unclear. Germline V gene lookup returns CDR1 SGHTA and CDR2 FQGTGA. Trimming removed 0 bases at V and 5 bases at J, with 10 bases between. The CDR3 is 15 amino acids. As DNA, the CDR3 is TGTGCCAGCAGCTTAACAGCAGGTCGTACCGGGGAGCTGTTTTTT. It is translated as CASSLTAGRTGELFF.

This clone was picked up a small number of times. The CDR3 is CASSVTGTGNYGYTF. The CDR3 region has the DNA TGTGCCAGTAGTGTGACCGGGACAGGGAACTATGGCTACACCTTC. The rearrangement links TRBV19 to TRBJ1-2; 9 nucleotides agree with TRBD1. The V gene's germline CDR1 is LNHDA and CDR2 SQIVND (reference sequence). V lost 5 bases and J lost 2; bases outside the gene matches: 6. CDR3 length: 15 residues.

The chain links TRBV7-2 to TRBJ2-5, with 7 bases fitting TRBD2. With 3 bases clipped from V and 1 base from J, the junction kept 5 bases outside the gene matches. CDR3 length: 15 residues. The germline gives CDR1 SGHTA, CDR2 FQGNSA. CDR3 sequence: CASSFGLVGQETQYF. The CDR3 bases are TGTGCCAGCAGCTTCGGACTAGTTGGCCAAGAGACCCAGTACTTC.